The 5 T cell receptor beta chains below were found in one sample sequenced in a study of CD8 T cells in Susac syndrome. The RNA, about 0.45 to 1 ug, was put through reverse transcription using random hexamers. Using its own MiXCR run on the immunoSEQ multiplex PCR reads, TCRdb lists one record per CDR3 protein. The table records roughly 52,000 distinct CDR3 sequences, 85% to 95% of them present only once. Input material: CD8+ T cells from PBMCs. Receptors originate from a human donor with Susac syndrome.

This clonotype is labeled medium-sized. The rearrangement joins TRBV6-5 to TRBJ1-2; the D gene is possibly TRBD1 (5 bases). In germline, CDR1 is MNHEY, CDR2 SVGAGI. This CDR3 contains 15 residues. Trimming removed 2 bases at V and 8 bases at J, with 18 bases between. The CDR3 nucleotides are TGTGCCAGCAGTTACCTGGACAAGGGGTCGGGCGGCTACACCTTC. Amino acids: CASSYLDKGSGGYTF.

The chain carries TRBV6-6 and TRBJ2-1, with D unresolved. CDR1 MNHNY and CDR2 SVGAGI come from the germline V gene (reference sequence). This CDR3 comprises 14 residues. Trimming removed 0 bases at V and 7 bases at J, with 10 bases between. The CDR3 nucleotides read TGTGCCAGCAGTTACTCGAGTGAACTTAATGAGCAGTTCTTC. Its protein product is CASSYSSELNEQFF.

A single count supports this clonotype. J is TRBJ1-5 and V is TRBV7-8; D ambiguous. Between the trimmed V and J ends, which lost 5 bases and 5 bases, there was a span of 13 bases. The CDR3 is 14 residues long. CDR1 and CDR2 (germline): SGHVS, FQNEAQ. Here the CDR3 DNA reads TGTGCCAGCAGCCCGGGAGCCTCCGATCAGCCCCAGCATTTT. Its protein is CASSPGASDQPQHF.

The chain carries TRBV3-1 and TRBJ2-5; 7 bases line up with TRBD2. This CDR3 is built from 16 residues. Trimming removed 4 bases from V and 0 bases from J; junction bases left unmatched: 8. CDR1 and CDR2 (germline): LGHDT, YNNKEL (reference sequence). CDR3 residues: CASSPPSSGYQETQYF. DNA for the CDR3: TGTGCCAGCAGCCCCCCCTCTAGCGGCTACCAAGAGACCCAGTACTTC.

This rearrangement joins TRBV18 to TRBJ2-3; D not resolved. The V gene lost 6 bases and the J gene lost 4 bases, with 14 bases spanning the gap. Germline-derived CDR1 and CDR2 are KGHSH and LQKENI. The CDR3 has 14 residues. The CDR3 DNA is TGTGCCAGCTCCCCCCCGGGCCGCGCAGATACGCAGTATTTT. Amino acid sequence: CASSPPGRADTQYF. Combining the CDR3 with reference TRBV18 and TRBJ2-3 gives the whole variable domain NAGVMQNPRHLVRRRGQEARLRCSPMKGHSHVYWYRQLPEEGLKFMVYLQKENIIDESGMPKERFSAEFPKEGPSILRIQQVVRGDSAAYFCASSPPGRADTQYFGPGTRLTVL.